A selection of T cell receptor beta chains follows, all from one sample in a study of T cell changes during pregnancy in multiple sclerosis. Profiled with immunoSEQ multiplex PCR; TCRdb holds only in-frame clones, not every one. The sample lists some 77,000 clones; approximately 90% were seen once. The input for sequencing was peripheral blood, taken in the second trimester of pregnancy. These receptors originate from a female donor in good health, enrolled as a control in a pregnancy study. Each CDR3 is given with its conserved first and last residue. The order of the fields is V gene, J gene, clone size, D gene, CDR3 protein, CDR3 DNA. The D gene is left open where the match is weak. A clone size is listed for some rows: how often the clone was seen (once, few, many), or a class if it is expanded.

TRBV11-2	TRBJ2-1	.	TRBD2	CASSLGTSANEQFF	TGTGCCAGCAGCCTTGGGACTAGCGCGAATGAGCAGTTCTTC
TRBV7-9	TRBJ1-6	.	.	CASSLFTGTVGSPLHF	TGTGCCAGCAGCTTATTTACAGGGACCGTAGGCTCACCCCTCCACTTT
TRBV7-9	TRBJ1-2	.	.	CASSTDRGDGYTF	TGTGCCAGCAGCACCGACAGAGGAGATGGCTACACCTTC
TRBV9	TRBJ1-3	.	.	CASSVLPLAASSGNTIYF	TGTGCCAGCAGCGTATTGCCCCTGGCAGCGAGCTCTGGAAACACCATATATTTT
TRBV9	TRBJ1-1	.	.	CASSVGLAGEAFF	TGTGCCAGCAGCGTAGGGCTGGCGGGTGAAGCTTTCTTT
TRBV6-5	TRBJ2-5	.	TRBD2	CASSYSAGAVRETQYF	TGTGCCAGCAGTTACTCAGCGGGGGCCGTACGAGAGACCCAGTACTTC
TRBV7-2	TRBJ2-5	.	.	CASSLEAGRETQYF	TGTGCCAGCAGCTTAGAGGCAGGGAGGGAGACCCAGTACTTC
TRBV7-9	TRBJ2-1	.	TRBD2	CASSPRDYSKMSEFF	TGTGCCAGCAGCCCCCGGGACTATAGTAAAATGAGCGAGTTCTTC
TRBV19	TRBJ2-3	.	TRBD2	CASSILSEIAGVPDTQYF	TGTGCCAGTAGTATTCTTTCCGAAATAGCGGGGGTCCCAGATACGCAGTATTTT
TRBV29-1	TRBJ1-1	.	.	CSAKTSGWNTEAFF	TGCAGCGCCAAGACATCCGGATGGAACACTGAAGCTTTCTTT
TRBV5-6	TRBJ1-1	.	.	CASSPGGGNTEAFF	TGTGCCAGCAGCCCCGGGGGGGGTAACACTGAAGCTTTCTTT
TRBV5-1	TRBJ2-7	once	.	CASSEKTRNYEQYF	TGCGCCAGCAGCGAAAAGACTCGCAACTACGAGCAGTACTTC
TRBV28	TRBJ1-1	once	TRBD1	CASSLQGAGGDTEAFF	TGTGCCAGCAGTTTACAGGGGGCAGGGGGTGACACTGAAGCTTTCTTT
TRBV7-2	TRBJ1-2	.	.	CASSLEGGVGGYTF	TGTGCCAGCAGCTTGGAGGGAGGGGTGGGTGGCTACACCTTC
TRBV6-4	TRBJ2-7	.	TRBD1	CASSDSKPGQIHF	TGTGCCAGCAGTGACTCGAAACCGGGACAGATCCACTTC
TRBV7-2	TRBJ2-7	.	TRBD2	CASSWLLAGKSEQYF	TGTGCCAGCAGCTGGCTACTAGCGGGGAAGTCCGAGCAGTACTTC
TRBV7-8	TRBJ2-7	.	.	CASSITGFYEQYF	TGTGCCAGCAGCATTACAGGGTTCTACGAGCAGTACTTC
TRBV29-1	TRBJ1-4	.	.	CSVVLGQLNEKLFF	TGCAGCGTTGTGCTTGGACAGCTTAATGAAAAACTGTTTTTT
TRBV7-9	TRBJ2-4	.	.	CASSLEGGQIAKNIQYF	TGTGCCAGCAGCTTAGAGGGGGGACAGATAGCCAAAAACATTCAGTACTTC
TRBV4-3	TRBJ2-2	.	.	CASSPEGQANTGELFF	TGCGCCAGCAGCCCCGAGGGCCAGGCGAACACCGGGGAGCTGTTTTTT
TRBV6-1	TRBJ2-1	.	TRBD1	CAATGGSYNEQFF	TGTGCCGCGACAGGGGGATCCTACAATGAGCAGTTCTTC
TRBV5-4	TRBJ2-1	.	.	CASSFERLAHNEQFF	TGTGCCAGCAGCTTCGAGAGGCTTGCTCACAATGAGCAGTTCTTC
TRBV27	TRBJ1-6	once	.	CASSLDSGSYNSPLHF	TGTGCCAGCAGTTTAGATTCCGGGTCTTACAATTCACCCCTCCACTTT
TRBV11-1	TRBJ1-1	.	.	CASSATPEVGTEAFF	TGTGCCAGCAGCGCAACCCCAGAGGTGGGCACTGAAGCTTTCTTT
TRBV15	TRBJ1-4	.	.	CATSRVAGEKLFF	TGTGCCACCAGCAGAGTAGCGGGGGAAAAACTGTTTTTT
TRBV7-2	TRBJ2-1	.	TRBD2	CASSSRGGSSYNEQFF	TGTGCCAGCAGCTCTCGCGGGGGTAGCTCCTACAATGAGCAGTTCTTC
TRBV11-2	TRBJ2-1	.	TRBD2	CASSHGGANEQFF	TGTGCCAGCAGCCACGGGGGGGCGAATGAGCAGTTCTTC
TRBV15	TRBJ1-1	.	.	CATSRDVGQGLEAFF	TGTGCCACCAGCAGAGATGTGGGCCAGGGGTTGGAGGCTTTCTTT
TRBV9	TRBJ1-5	.	.	CASTGGNSQPQHF	TGTGCCAGCACTGGGGGCAATAGTCAGCCCCAGCATTTT
TRBV7-9	TRBJ1-2	.	.	CASSLSLELNYGYTF	TGTGCCAGCAGCTTATCGTTGGAGCTAAACTATGGCTACACCTTC
TRBV7-5	TRBJ2-1	.	.	CARSHPRAPLRYEQFF	TGTGCCAGAAGCCACCCGCGAGCGCCCCTTCGGTATGAGCAGTTCTTC
TRBV7-8	TRBJ2-7	.	TRBD1	CASSLDRDRMDYEQYF	TGTGCCAGCAGCTTAGATAGGGACAGAATGGACTACGAGCAGTACTTC
TRBV5-1	TRBJ2-5	.	.	CASSLEGGGEKTQYF	TGCGCCAGCAGCTTGGAAGGAGGGGGCGAGAAGACCCAGTACTTC
TRBV4-1	TRBJ2-2	.	.	CASSQEGQGTPSTGELFF	TGCGCCAGCAGCCAAGAGGGTCAGGGGACACCGAGCACCGGGGAGCTGTTTTTT
TRBV9	TRBJ2-3	.	TRBD1	CASTGTGGRDTQYF	TGTGCCAGCACCGGGACAGGGGGCAGAGATACGCAGTATTTT
TRBV27	TRBJ1-2	.	.	CASSQGFGYTF	TGTGCCAGCAGTCAGGGGTTTGGCTACACCTTC
TRBV10-3	TRBJ1-5	.	.	CAISEAGVSQPQHF	TGTGCCATCAGTGAGGCAGGGGTCTCTCAGCCCCAGCATTTT
TRBV6-5	TRBJ2-7	.	TRBD1	CASSSDRSSYEQYF	TGTGCCAGCAGTTCGGACAGGAGCTCCTACGAGCAGTACTTC
TRBV7-2	TRBJ1-6	.	.	CASSLGAINSPLHF	TGTGCCAGCAGCTTGGGAGCGATCAATTCACCCCTCCACTTT
TRBV19	TRBJ2-2	.	TRBD1	CASSIQGATGELFF	TGTGCCAGTAGTATTCAGGGGGCGACCGGGGAGCTGTTTTTT
TRBV11-2	TRBJ1-1	.	TRBD1	CASSFNRGAAEAFF	TGTGCCAGCAGCTTCAACAGGGGGGCCGCTGAAGCTTTCTTT
TRBV6-5	TRBJ2-1	once	TRBD2	CASSPLAGGYNEQFF	TGTGCCAGCAGCCCTCTAGCGGGGGGCTACAATGAGCAGTTCTTC
TRBV7-8	TRBJ1-5	.	TRBD1	CASSLGDRGRNQPQHF	TGTGCCAGCAGCTTAGGGGACAGGGGGCGCAATCAGCCCCAGCATTTT
TRBV6-1	TRBJ1-4	.	TRBD1	CASDRGYEKLFF	TGTGCCAGCGACAGGGGGTACGAAAAACTGTTTTTT
TRBV7-8	TRBJ1-2	.	.	CASSTNGALYGYTF	TGTGCCAGCAGCACTAATGGGGCCCTCTATGGCTACACCTTC
TRBV27	TRBJ1-2	.	TRBD1	CASSRGVDYGYTF	TGTGCCAGCAGCAGGGGGGTTGACTATGGCTACACCTTC
TRBV7-9	TRBJ1-1	.	.	CASTRYGMNTEAFF	TGTGCCAGCACCCGGTACGGGATGAACACTGAAGCTTTCTTT
TRBV28	TRBJ2-7	.	TRBD2	CASRGTSGAYEQYF	TGTGCCAGCAGGGGGACTAGCGGAGCCTACGAGCAGTACTTC
TRBV28	TRBJ1-2	.	.	CATTAANYGYTF	TGTGCCACCACCGCAGCTAACTATGGCTACACCTTC
TRBV10-3	TRBJ2-1	.	.	CAISERGNTYNEQFF	TGTGCCATCAGTGAGCGGGGGAACACCTACAATGAGCAGTTCTTC
TRBV7-9	TRBJ2-7	.	TRBD1	CASSSRTGSYEQYF	TGTGCCAGCAGCTCCCGGACAGGCTCCTACGAGCAGTACTTC
TRBV5-1	TRBJ2-1	.	.	CASSLATGSYNEQFF	TGCGCCAGCAGCTTGGCGACAGGATCCTACAATGAGCAGTTCTTC
TRBV5-4	TRBJ2-5	.	TRBD1	CASSAGTGGIVETQYF	TGTGCCAGCAGCGCCGGGACAGGGGGCATCGTAGAGACCCAGTACTTC